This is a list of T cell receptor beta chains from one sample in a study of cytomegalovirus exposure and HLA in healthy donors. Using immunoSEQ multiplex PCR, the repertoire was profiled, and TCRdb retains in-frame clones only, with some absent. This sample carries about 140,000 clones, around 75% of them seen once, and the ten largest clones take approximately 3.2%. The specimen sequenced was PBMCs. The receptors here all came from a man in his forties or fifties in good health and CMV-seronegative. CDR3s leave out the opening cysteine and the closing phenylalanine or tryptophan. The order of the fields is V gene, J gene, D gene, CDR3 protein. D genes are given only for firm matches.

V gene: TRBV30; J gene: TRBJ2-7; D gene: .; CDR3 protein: AWSVAYEQY
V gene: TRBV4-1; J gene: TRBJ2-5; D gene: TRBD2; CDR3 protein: ASGAGGPTETQY
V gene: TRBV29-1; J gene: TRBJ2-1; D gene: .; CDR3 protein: SVERPLRDEQF
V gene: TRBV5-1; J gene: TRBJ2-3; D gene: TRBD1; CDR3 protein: ASSLGQGAGDTQY
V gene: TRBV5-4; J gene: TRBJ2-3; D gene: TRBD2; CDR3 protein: ASSSLAGGTDTQY
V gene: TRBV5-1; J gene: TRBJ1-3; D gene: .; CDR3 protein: ASSLAGGQWGNTIY
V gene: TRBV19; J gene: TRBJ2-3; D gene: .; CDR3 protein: ASSILQGSPRTDTQY
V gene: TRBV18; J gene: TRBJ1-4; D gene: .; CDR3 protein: ASSSQAGGEKLF
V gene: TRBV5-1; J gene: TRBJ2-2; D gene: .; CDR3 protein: ASSLGSGANTGELF
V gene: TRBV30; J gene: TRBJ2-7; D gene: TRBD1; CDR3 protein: AWSTGVAPYEQY
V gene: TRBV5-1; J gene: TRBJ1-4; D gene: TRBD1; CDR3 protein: ASSLRTGGTNEKLF
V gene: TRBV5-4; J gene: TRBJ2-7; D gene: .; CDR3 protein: ASSLQGFISYEQY
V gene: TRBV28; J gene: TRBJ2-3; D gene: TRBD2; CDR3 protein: ASRGEGTSITDTQY
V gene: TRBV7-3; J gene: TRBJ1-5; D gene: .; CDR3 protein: ASSLGQGQPQH
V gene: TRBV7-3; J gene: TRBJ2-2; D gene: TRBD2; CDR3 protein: ASSPASGGAGGELF
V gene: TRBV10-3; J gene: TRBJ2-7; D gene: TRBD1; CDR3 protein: AISENRGTYEQY
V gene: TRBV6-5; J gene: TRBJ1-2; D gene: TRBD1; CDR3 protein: ASSPTGVTNGYT
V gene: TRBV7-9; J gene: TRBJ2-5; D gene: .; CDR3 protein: ASSLQGSAWEQY
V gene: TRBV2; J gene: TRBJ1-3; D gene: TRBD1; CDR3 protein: ASRTGTFSGNTIY
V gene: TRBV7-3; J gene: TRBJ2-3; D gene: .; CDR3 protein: ASRLGFVGGDTQY
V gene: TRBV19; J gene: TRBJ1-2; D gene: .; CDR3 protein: ASSERGGYT
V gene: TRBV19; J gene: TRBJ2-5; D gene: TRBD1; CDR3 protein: ASSYFGPFRGQGETQY
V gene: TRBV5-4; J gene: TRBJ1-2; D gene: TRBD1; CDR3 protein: ASRMGTERVYGYT
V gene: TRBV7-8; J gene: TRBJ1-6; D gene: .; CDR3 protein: ASSLAVDRVSSPLH
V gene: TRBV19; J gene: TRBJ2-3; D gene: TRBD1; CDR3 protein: ASRKRRGQGLSTDTQY
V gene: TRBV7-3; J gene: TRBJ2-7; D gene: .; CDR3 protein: ASSSSGHRLDEQY
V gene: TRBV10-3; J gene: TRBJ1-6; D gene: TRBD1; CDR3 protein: AIRPGTGDNSPLH
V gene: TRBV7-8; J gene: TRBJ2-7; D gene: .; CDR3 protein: ASSASLPPRRSRGQSYEQY
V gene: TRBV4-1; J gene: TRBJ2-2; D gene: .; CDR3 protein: ASSQGNSLIDTGELF
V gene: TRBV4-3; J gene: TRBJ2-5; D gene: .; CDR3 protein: ASSQGRTYLETQY
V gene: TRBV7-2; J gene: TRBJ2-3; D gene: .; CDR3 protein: ASSPQRRARTDTQY
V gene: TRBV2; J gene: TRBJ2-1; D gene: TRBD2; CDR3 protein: ASSEGGTYNEQF
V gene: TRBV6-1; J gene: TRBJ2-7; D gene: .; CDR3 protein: ASSEAKRNYEQY
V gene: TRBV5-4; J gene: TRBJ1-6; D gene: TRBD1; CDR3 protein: ASSLDRVSPLH
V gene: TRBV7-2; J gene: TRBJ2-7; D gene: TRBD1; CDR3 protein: ASSFAGTGLGEQY
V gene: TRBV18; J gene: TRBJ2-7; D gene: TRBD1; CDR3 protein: ASSQGTGEYEQY
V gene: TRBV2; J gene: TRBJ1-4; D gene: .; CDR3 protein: ASAKTGSSNEKLF
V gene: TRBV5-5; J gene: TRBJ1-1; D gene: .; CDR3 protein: ASSLAGGDPLWTEAF
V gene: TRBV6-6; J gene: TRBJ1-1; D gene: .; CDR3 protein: ASSYRARLNTEAF
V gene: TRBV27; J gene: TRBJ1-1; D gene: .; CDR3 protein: ASSQREDPEAF
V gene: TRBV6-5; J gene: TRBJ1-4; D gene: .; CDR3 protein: ASSAPGGGEKLF
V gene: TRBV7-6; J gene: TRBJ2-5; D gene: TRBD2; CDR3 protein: ASSLDSGGRETQY
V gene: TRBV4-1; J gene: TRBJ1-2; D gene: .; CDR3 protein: ASSQETSNYGYT
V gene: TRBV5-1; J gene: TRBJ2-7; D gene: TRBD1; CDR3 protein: ASSSWTGQFFEQY
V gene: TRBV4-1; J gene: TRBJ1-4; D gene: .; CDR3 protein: ASSQDSATSGEKLF
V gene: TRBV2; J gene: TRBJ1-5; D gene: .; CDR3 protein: ASSPGQRNQPQH
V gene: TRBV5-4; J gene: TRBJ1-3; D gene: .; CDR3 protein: ASSLRNGGVGNTIY
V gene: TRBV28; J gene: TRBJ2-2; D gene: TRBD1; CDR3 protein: ASSLQQGARNTGELF
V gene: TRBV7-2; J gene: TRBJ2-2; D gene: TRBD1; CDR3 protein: ASRALSDRANTGELF
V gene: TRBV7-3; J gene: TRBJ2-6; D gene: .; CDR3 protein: ASSRTAGANVLT
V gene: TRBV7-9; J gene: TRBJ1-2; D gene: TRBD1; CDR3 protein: ASSSTRQGVAGYT
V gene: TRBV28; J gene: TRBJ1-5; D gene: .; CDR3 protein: ASCLLGFRGDEPQH
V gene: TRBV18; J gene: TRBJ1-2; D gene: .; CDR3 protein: ASSSGKDGVRYT
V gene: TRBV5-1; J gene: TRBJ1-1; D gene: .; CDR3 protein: ASREGAGSAEAF
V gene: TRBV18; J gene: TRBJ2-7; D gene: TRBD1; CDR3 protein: ASSPGQGIEQY
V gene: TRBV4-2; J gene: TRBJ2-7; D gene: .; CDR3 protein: ASSQELGGGHYEQY
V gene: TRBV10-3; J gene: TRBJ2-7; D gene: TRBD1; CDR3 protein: ATNPGQGAHEQY
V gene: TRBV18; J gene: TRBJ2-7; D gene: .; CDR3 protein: ASSRGGTYEQY
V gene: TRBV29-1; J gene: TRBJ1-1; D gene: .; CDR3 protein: SVPGYTEAF
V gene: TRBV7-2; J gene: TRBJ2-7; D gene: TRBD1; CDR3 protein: ASSLMTGGEQY